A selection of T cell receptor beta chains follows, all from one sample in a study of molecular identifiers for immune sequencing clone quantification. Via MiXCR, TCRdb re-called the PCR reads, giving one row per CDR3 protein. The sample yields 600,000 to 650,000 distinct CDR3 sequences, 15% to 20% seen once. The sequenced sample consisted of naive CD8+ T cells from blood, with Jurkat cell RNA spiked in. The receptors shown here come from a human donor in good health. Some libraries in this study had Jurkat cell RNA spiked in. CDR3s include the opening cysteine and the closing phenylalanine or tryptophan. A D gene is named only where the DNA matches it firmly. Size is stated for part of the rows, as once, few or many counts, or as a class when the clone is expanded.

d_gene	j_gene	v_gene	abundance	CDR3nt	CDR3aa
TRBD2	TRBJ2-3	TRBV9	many	TGTGCCAGCAGCGCGGGAGGGAGTATCGGCACAGATACGCAGTATTTT	CASSAGGSIGTDTQYF
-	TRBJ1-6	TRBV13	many	TGTGCCAGCAGCGTCGGGGGTAGTAATTCACCCCTCCACTTT	CASSVGGSNSPLHF
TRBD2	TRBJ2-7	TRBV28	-	TGTGCCAGCAGTTTCACCGGACTAGCATACGAGCAGTACTTC	CASSFTGLAYEQYF
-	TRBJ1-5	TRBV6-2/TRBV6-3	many	TGTGCCAGCGCAGTGGACTTGAGCAATCAGCCCCAGCATTTT	CASAVDLSNQPQHF
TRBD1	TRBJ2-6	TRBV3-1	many	TGTGCCAGCAGCCAAGCCCGTGGCAGGGGGTCTGGGGCCAACGTCCTGACTTTC	CASSQARGRGSGANVLTF
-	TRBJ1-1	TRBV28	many	TGTGCCAGCAGCCTGAAAATTATGGGAACTGAAGCTTTCTTT	CASSLKIMGTEAFF
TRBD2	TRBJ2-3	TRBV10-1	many	TGCGCCAGCAGTGAGTCTCCGGGGGGTTCAGCAGATACGCAGTATTTT	CASSESPGGSADTQYF
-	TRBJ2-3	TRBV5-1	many	TGCGCCAGCCGAGCCACAGATACGCAGTATTTT	CASRATDTQYF
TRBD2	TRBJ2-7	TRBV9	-	TGTGCCAGCAGCGCAACTAGCGGCTGGGGCACTCGGCAGTACTTC	CASSATSGWGTRQYF
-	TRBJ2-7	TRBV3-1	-	TGTGCCAGCAGCCGGGCTAGACACGGGCAGAGCCGTGCAGAGCAGTACTTC	CASSRARHGQSRAEQYF
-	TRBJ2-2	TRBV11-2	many	TGTGCCAGCAGCCCTAGGACGCTCCAGTATCTCGGGGAGCTGTTTTTT	CASSPRTLQYLGELFF
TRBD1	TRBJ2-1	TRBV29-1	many	TGCAGCGTTGAGCCACAGGGGGCCTACAATGAGCAGTTCTTC	CSVEPQGAYNEQFF
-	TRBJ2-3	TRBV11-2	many	TGTGCCAGCGGACCCACAGATACGCAGTATTTT	CASGPTDTQYF
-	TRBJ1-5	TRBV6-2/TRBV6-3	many	TGTGCCAGCAGTTACCCCCTCCAGCCCCAGCATTTT	CASSYPLQPQHF
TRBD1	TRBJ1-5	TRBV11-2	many	TGTGCCAGCAGCTACCATGGACAGGGTAATCAGCCCCAGCATTTT	CASSYHGQGNQPQHF
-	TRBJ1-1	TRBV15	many	TGTGCCACCAGCAAGGGGTTGGGGGGCACTGAAGCTTTCTTT	CATSKGLGGTEAFF
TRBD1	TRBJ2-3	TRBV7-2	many	TGTGCCAGCAGCTCATCAGGGGACAGGGTATTTGTACTTGATACGCAGTATTTT	CASSSSGDRVFVLDTQYF
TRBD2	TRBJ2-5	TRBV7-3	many	TGTGCCAGCAGCTTAAATGGACGACTAGCGGGGGCCCAAGAGACCCAGTACTTC	CASSLNGRLAGAQETQYF
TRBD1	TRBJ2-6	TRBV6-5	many	TGTGCCAGCAGTTACTCCGGGACAGCCTCTGGGGCCAACGTCCTGACTTTC	CASSYSGTASGANVLTF
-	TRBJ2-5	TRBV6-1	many	TGTGCCAGCAGTGAATGGTCCCAAGAGACCCAGTACTTC	CASSEWSQETQYF
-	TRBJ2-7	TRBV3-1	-	TGTGCCAGCCGGGTGGAGGAGGGCTACGAGCAGTACTTC	CASRVEEGYEQYF
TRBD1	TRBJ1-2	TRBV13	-	TGTGCCAGCACCTTAGCCGACAGGGGGCGGAACTATGGCTACACCTTC	CASTLADRGRNYGYTF
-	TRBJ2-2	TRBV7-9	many	TGTGCCAGCAGCTCGCAGGGCGGGGAGCTGTTTTTT	CASSSQGGELFF
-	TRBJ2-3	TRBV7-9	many	TGTGCCAGCAGCTCTAGCGGCACAGATACGCAGTATTTT	CASSSSGTDTQYF
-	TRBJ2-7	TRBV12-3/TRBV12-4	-	TGTGCCAGCAGCACCGACTCAAAAACCTACGAGCAGTACTTC	CASSTDSKTYEQYF
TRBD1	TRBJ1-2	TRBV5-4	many	TGTGCCAGCAGGCCGGGACAGGGAATGATTTTTAACTATGGCTACACCTTC	CASRPGQGMIFNYGYTF
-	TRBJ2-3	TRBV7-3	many	TGTGCCAGCAGCTTATATCATCGGGATCCAGATACGCAGTATTTT	CASSLYHRDPDTQYF
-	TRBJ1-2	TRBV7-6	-	TGTGCCAGCAGCCCCCCCGGGGTATATAACTATGGCTACACCTTC	CASSPPGVYNYGYTF
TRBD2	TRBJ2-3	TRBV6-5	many	TGTGCCAGCAGTGACGAGGCTAGCGGGATCACAGATACGCAGTATTTT	CASSDEASGITDTQYF
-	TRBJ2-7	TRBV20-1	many	TGCAGTGCTAGAGGAACCGGGGGAGAACCCTACGAGCAGTACTTC	CSARGTGGEPYEQYF
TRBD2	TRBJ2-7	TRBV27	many	TGTGCCAGCAGTCCCTGGACTAGCGGGAACGACGAGCAGTACTTC	CASSPWTSGNDEQYF
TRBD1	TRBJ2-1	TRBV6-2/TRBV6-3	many	TGTGCCAGCAGTTGGGGACAGAGCTCCTACAATGAGCAGTTCTTC	CASSWGQSSYNEQFF
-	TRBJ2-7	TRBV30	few	TGTGCCTGGAGTTGGGGACGGAACTCCTACGAGCAGTACTTC	CAWSWGRNSYEQYF
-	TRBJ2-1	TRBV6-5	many	TGTGCCAGCAGTTACATCCCAGGTCCCAAGTTAAACAATGAGCAGTTCTTC	CASSYIPGPKLNNEQFF
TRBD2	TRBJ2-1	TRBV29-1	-	TGCAGCGTTCTAGAGTTACTAGCGGGAGTCTATGAGCAGTTCTTC	CSVLELLAGVYEQFF
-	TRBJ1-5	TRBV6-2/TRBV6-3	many	TGTGCCAGCACCTTATGGGCCAATCAGCCCCAGCATTTT	CASTLWANQPQHF
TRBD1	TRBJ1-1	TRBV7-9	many	TGTGCCAGCAGCACCGCCGACAGGGGAGAGACTGAAGCTTTCTTT	CASSTADRGETEAFF
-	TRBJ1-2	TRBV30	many	TGTGCCTGGAGTATTCAGGGAGGGGATGGCTACACCTTC	CAWSIQGGDGYTF
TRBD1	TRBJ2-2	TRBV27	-	TGTGCCAGCAGTTCCCGACAGGGTGGGGAGCTGTTTTTT	CASSSRQGGELFF
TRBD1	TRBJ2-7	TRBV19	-	TGTGCCAGTAGTTCGGGACAGGGGAACTACGAGCAGTACTTC	CASSSGQGNYEQYF
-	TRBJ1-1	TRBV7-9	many	TGTGCCAGCAGCGCACCGGAAGTGTCAGGTTATAAAGCTTTCTTT	CASSAPEVSGYKAFF
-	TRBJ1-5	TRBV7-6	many	TGTGCCAGCAGCTTAGGGGGCCCAGGGTCAAATCAGCCCCAGCATTTT	CASSLGGPGSNQPQHF
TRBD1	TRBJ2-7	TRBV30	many	TGTGCCTGGAGCCGGGACAGAATATACGAGCAGTACTTC	CAWSRDRIYEQYF
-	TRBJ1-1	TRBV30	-	TGTGCCTGGAGTGTCCCAGGGATGGACACTGAAGCTTTCTTT	CAWSVPGMDTEAFF
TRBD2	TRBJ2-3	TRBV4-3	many	TGCGCCAGCAGCCAAGAGACGACGATGGCGGGAGCCGCAGATACGCAGTATTTT	CASSQETTMAGAADTQYF
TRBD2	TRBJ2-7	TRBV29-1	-	TGCAGCGTTGGAGATCCGGGAACTAGCGGTACCTACGAGCAGTACTTC	CSVGDPGTSGTYEQYF
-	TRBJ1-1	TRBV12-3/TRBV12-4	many	TGTGCCAGCAGTCACGGAAACATGAACACTGAAGCTTTCTTT	CASSHGNMNTEAFF
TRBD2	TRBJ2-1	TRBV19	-	TGTGCCAGTAGTCTGACTAGCGGGAACTACAATAAGCAGTTCTTC	CASSLTSGNYNKQFF
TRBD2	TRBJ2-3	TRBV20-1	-	TGCAGTGCTAGGGGAGGGGATCGGCCAGATACGCAGTATTTT	CSARGGDRPDTQYF
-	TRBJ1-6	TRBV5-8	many	TGTGCCAGCAGCTTGGTCCAGGGGATTACCTATAATTCACCCCTCCACTTT	CASSLVQGITYNSPLHF
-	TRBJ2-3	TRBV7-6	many	TGTGCCAGCAGCGTAATACAGGGGGACAGAGAGACTAGCGGCCTCCCATTTACGCAGTATTTT	CASSVIQGDRETSGLPFTQYF
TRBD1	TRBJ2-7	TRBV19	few	TGTGCCAGTAGTATAAACGACAGGGTATACGAGCAGTACTTC	CASSINDRVYEQYF
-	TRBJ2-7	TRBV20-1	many	TGCAGTGCTAGAGAACTAGGAGGCTACGAGCAGTACTTC	CSARELGGYEQYF
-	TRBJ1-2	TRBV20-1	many	TGCAGTGCCGCCAGGTCCTATGGCTACACCTTC	CSAARSYGYTF